This TCR beta chain is drawn from a study of T cell repertoires in cytomegalovirus infection. Study-level background: Evidence of both CMV infection and a matching HLA type came from public TCR beta signatures.

The ends lost 3 bases at V and 6 bases at J; junction bases unmatched: 7. This CDR3 comprises 16 residues. Germline V gene sequence: CDR1 SGHTA, CDR2 FQGNSA. Findings and limits, study-wide: There were carriers of CMV plus the relevant HLA, and cumulative public TCR beta family frequency identified them.

A single record per CDR3 protein comes from TCRdb applying MiXCR to the reads. The sample holds hundreds of thousands of distinct CDR3 sequences, 25% to 35% seen once. This clonotype was detected a few times. Its specificity is unknown. The source is a human donor in good health (CMV status not recorded). Some clones in this sample may be carry-over from other donors' samples. The chain carries TRBV7-2 and TRBJ2-2; 10 bases match TRBD2. Specimen: cultured PBMCs, collected from culture after CMV antigen stimulation. CDR3 bases: TGTGCCAGCAGCTTTCAAGCGGGAGGGCCCGCCGGGGAGCTGTTTTTT. It translates to CASSFQAGGPAGELFF.